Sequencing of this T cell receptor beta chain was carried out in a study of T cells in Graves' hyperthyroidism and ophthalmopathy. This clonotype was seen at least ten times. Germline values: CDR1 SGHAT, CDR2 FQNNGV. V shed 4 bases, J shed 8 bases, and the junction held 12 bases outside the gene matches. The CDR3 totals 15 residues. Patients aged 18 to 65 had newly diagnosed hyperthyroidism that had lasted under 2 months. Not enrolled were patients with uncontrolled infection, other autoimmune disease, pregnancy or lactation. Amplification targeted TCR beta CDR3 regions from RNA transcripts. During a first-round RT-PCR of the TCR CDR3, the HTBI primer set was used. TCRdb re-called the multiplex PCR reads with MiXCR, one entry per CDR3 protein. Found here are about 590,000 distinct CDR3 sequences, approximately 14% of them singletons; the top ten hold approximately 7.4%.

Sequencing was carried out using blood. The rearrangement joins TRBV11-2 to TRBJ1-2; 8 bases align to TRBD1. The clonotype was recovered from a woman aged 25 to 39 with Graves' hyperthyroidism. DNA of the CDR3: TGTGCCAGCAGCTCGTTAGCAGGGGGCGCGTGGGGCTACACCTTC. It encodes CASSSLAGGAWGYTF.